Listed here are 4 T cell receptor beta chains from one sample, sequenced in a study of blood T cell repertoires in COVID-19. The repertoire was sequenced with immunoSEQ multiplex PCR; TCRdb's copy has only in-frame clones and lacks some. The sample lists more than 300,000 clones; roughly 86% were seen once. Sequenced sample: peripheral blood. The receptors originated from a woman in her 30s with COVID-19, enrolled during active disease.

The chain recombines TRBV27 with TRBJ1-5; TRBD1 matches at 7 bases. V lost 5 bases, J lost 0 bases, and 10 bases stayed unmatched. CDR3 length equals 17 residues. Per the germline V gene, CDR1 is MNHEY and CDR2 is SMNVEV (reference sequence). In nucleotides, the CDR3 is TGTGCCAGCAGTCCTAAACTCTACAGGGGTAGCAATCAGCCCCAGCATTTT. This gives the protein CASSPKLYRGSNQPQHF.

This chain joins TRBV9 and TRBJ2-1; 10 positions agree with TRBD2. This CDR3 contains 16 residues. J was trimmed by 9 bases and V by 0 bases; bases with no gene match: 9. Germline V gene sequence: CDR1 SGDLS, CDR2 YYNGEE. The CDR3, as DNA: TGTGCCAGCAGCGTAGGGTTTCTAGCGGGAGTGGGTGAGCAGTTCTTC. Residues: CASSVGFLAGVGEQFF.

This chain joins TRBV27 and TRBJ2-7; D gene unclear. Trimming took off 4 bases at V and 5 bases at J, with 9 bases between the two ends. From germline, CDR1 is MNHEY and CDR2 SMNVEV (reference sequence). This CDR3 has 12 residues. The CDR3 nucleotides are TGTGCCAGCAGTTACTGTTCTCACGAGCAGTACTTC. Its protein product is CASSYCSHEQYF.

This chain links TRBV7-8 with TRBJ1-1; TRBD1 matches 7 bases. The germline CDR1 and CDR2 sequences are SGHVS and FQNEAQ. The V segment lost 5 bases and the J segment 4 bases; nucleotides outside the gene matches: 10. This CDR3 region has 15 residues. In DNA, the CDR3 is TGTGCCAGCAGCCCGAGCCTACAGGGGACCACTGAAGCTTTCTTT. Amino acid sequence: CASSPSLQGTTEAFF.